Given below is one T cell receptor beta chain in context. These data belong to a study of monozygotic twins with inflammatory bowel disease. TCRdb reprocessed the 5' RACE reads and stores each CDR3 protein as one record, lacking DNA. This sample's table reports approximately 330,000 distinct CDR3 sequences. The CDR3 covers 14 residues. Germline CDR1 MNHEY, CDR2 SVGEGT. The chain is built from TRBV6-2 or TRBV6-3 and TRBJ2-7; TCRdb designates TRBD2, a call that cannot be tested without DNA. This TCR was recovered from a human donor with ulcerative colitis or Crohn's disease, or a healthy co-twin of an affected twin (not recorded which). The specimen sequenced was blood. The CDR3 sequence is CASSYAYGLYEQYF.